The entry below describes one T cell receptor beta chain. Its cognate antigen is unknown. The entry originates in a study of cytomegalovirus exposure and HLA in healthy donors. Broader study findings: Testing in vitro showed three CMV-associated chains specific for CMV antigens.

Profiling relied on immunoSEQ multiplex PCR, and the TCRdb table lists in-frame clones only, not all of them. The data show over 150,000 clones, less than 85% seen once. Germline CDR1 SGHVS, CDR2 FQNEAQ. The CDR3 contains 15 residues. After removal of 3 bases from V and 6 bases from J, the junction contained 4 bases not matched to a gene. The chain joins TRBV7-8 to TRBJ2-7, with TRBD2 matching over 14 bases. The TCR sequence derives from a man aged 18 to 29 in good health and CMV-seropositive. The sequencing sample was made of PBMCs. The CDR3 sequence is CASSFGLAGGSEQYF. CDR3 nucleotides: TGTGCCAGCAGCTTTGGACTAGCGGGAGGAAGCGAGCAGTACTTC.